Following are 21 T cell receptor beta chains from one sample sequenced in a study of T cell repertoires in cytomegalovirus infection. TCRdb re-derived calls from the reads in MiXCR, one entry per CDR3 protein. The profile shows approximately 990,000 distinct CDR3 sequences, around 32% of them singletons. Their antigen targets remain unknown. Sequenced here: cultured CD8+ T cells from PBMCs, sampled from culture after CMV antigen stimulation. These TCRs come from a human donor in good health (CMV status not recorded). Some clones in this sample may be carry-over from other donors' samples.

This clonotype was found many times. At one end the junction does not follow the germline gene, possibly because of a read error. The gene calls are TRBV7-7 and TRBJ2-1; D is undetermined. CDR1 and CDR2 (germline): SSHAT, FNYEAQ (reference sequence). The CDR3 has 15 amino acids. DNA for the CDR3: TGTGCTAGCAGCTTAGGAGACGGTTACTACAATGAGCAGTTCTTC. This sequence encodes CASSLGDGYYNEQFF.

The gene calls are TRBV5-6 and TRBJ1-1, with D possibly being TRBD1 (5 bases). The V and J ends lost 1 base and 1 base respectively, with 11 bases between them. The CDR3 consists of 15 residues. Germline V gene data show CDR1 as SGHDT and CDR2 as YYEEEE. CDR3 sequence: CASSLLWGRNTEAFF. The CDR3 DNA reads TGTGCCAGCAGCTTGTTGTGGGGGAGGAACACTGAAGCTTTCTTT.

The V call is TRBV27, the J call TRBJ2-6, with 10 positions matching TRBD1. The ends lost 2 bases at V and 3 bases at J; junction bases unmatched: 1. The CDR3 is 16 amino acids. Looked up from germline, CDR1 is MNHEY and CDR2 is SMNVEV (reference sequence). The CDR3, as DNA: TGTGCCAGCAGTTTAGGGACAGGGGTTGGGGCCAACGTCCTGACTTTC. It translates to CASSLGTGVGANVLTF. The full variable domain, completed using reference TRBV27 and TRBJ2-6, is EAQVTQNPRYLITVTGKKLTVTCSQNMNHEYMSWYRQDPGLGLRQIYYSMNVEVTDKGDVPEGYKVSRKEKRNFPLILESPSPNQTSLYFCASSLGTGVGANVLTFGAGSRLTVL.

About this clonotype: One base away lies a much larger clone, so this may be a sequencing read error. The chain couples TRBV7-8 to TRBJ1-2; a weak D match, TRBD1 (6 bases). Germline CDR1 SGHVS, CDR2 FQNEAQ. The CDR3 length is 14 residues. The CDR3 loop reads CATSARGTNYGYTF. Here the CDR3 DNA reads TGTGCCACCAGCGCCAGGGGAACTAACTATGGCTACACCTTC.

This clonotype was picked up a small number of times. The gene calls are TRBV5-8 and TRBJ1-1; no firm D call. The CDR3 length is 14 residues. Deletions cut 1 base from V and 6 bases from J, with 13 bases between. Germline values: CDR1 SGHTS, CDR2 YDEGEE. The CDR3 DNA reads TGTGCCAGCAGCTTGCAAGGGAAGCAGGCTGAAGCTTTCTTT. Translated: CASSLQGKQAEAFF.

V gene TRBV27 combines with J gene TRBJ2-7; TRBD1 matches 8 bases. This CDR3 region has 13 residues. Germline V CDR1 and CDR2: MNHEY, SMNVEV (reference sequence). V lost 5 bases and J lost 8; bases outside the gene matches: 8. The chain's CDR3 is CASSTGTGTKQYV. CDR3 bases: TGTGCCAGCAGTACCGGGACAGGAACCAAGCAGTACGTC.

With respect to this clonotype: A much more abundant neighbour one base away suggests this may be a read error. V is TRBV6-5 and J is TRBJ2-1, with 11 positions matching TRBD2. The germline CDR1 and CDR2 sequences are MNHEY and SVGAGI. The CDR3 contains 14 residues. J gave up 9 bases and V 6 bases, and 7 bases lay outside the gene matches. CDR3 DNA: TGTGCCAGCAGGAAGACTAGCGGGACAAGTGAGCAGTTCTTC. Translating it yields CASRKTSGTSEQFF.

This clonotype was counted between two and nine times. The J gene is TRBJ1-2, the V gene TRBV5-6; D gene uncertain. Germline V gene lookup returns CDR1 SGHDT and CDR2 YYEEEE. Deletions cut 0 bases from V and 2 bases from J, with 11 bases between. This CDR3 has 15 amino acids. CDR3 sequence: CASSLGELMNYGYTF. CDR3 nucleotides: TGTGCCAGCAGCTTGGGCGAGTTGATGAACTATGGCTACACCTTC.

On this clonotype itself: This clone may be a read error of a much larger clone one base away. V is TRBV11-1 and J is TRBJ1-1; perhaps TRBD1 as D (5 bases). This CDR3 comprises 15 residues. The V gene's germline CDR1 is SGHAT and CDR2 FQDESV (reference sequence). The DNA for the CDR3 is TGTGCCGGCAGCTTAGCTGGTGTGGGGCACACTGAAGCTTTCTTT. Its translation: CAGSLAGVGHTEAFF.

This chain links TRBV6-1 with TRBJ2-7; D not resolved. This CDR3 comprises 14 residues. Germline V CDR1 and CDR2: MNHNS, SASEGT. V gave up 8 bases and J gave up 3 bases, with 17 bases separating them. The CDR3 protein is CASGPSRSFYEQYV. Written as DNA, the CDR3 is TGTGCCAGCGGCCCCAGTCGCTCCTTCTACGAGCAGTACGTC.

This clonotype appeared a few times. This rearrangement joins TRBV19 to TRBJ1-4; a weak D match, TRBD1 (6 bases). Looked up from germline, CDR1 is LNHDA and CDR2 is SQIVND (reference sequence). This CDR3 is 15 amino acids long. V dropped 5 bases and J dropped 8 bases, with 18 bases sitting between them. CDR3 protein: CASSYSGGAGEKLFF. The DNA of the CDR3 is TGTGCCAGTAGTTACTCCGGGGGCGCGGGGGAAAAACTGTTTTTT.

As regards this clonotype: This may be a read error: a much more frequent sequence differs by one nucleotide. A read error is likely, as this CDR3 ends without the conserved phenylalanine or tryptophan. V gene TRBV12-3 or TRBV12-4 combines with J gene TRBJ2-1; 9 positions match TRBD1. The V gene end was trimmed by 8 bases and the J gene end by 6 bases; junction bases not matched to a gene: 8. The CDR3 is made up of 14 amino acids. The CDR3 DNA is TGTGCCAGCTTACGGACAGGGGAAGTCAATGAGCAGTTCTTA. This sequence encodes CASLRTGEVNEQFL.

The chain carries TRBV5-4 and TRBJ1-1, with unresolved D. The CDR3 has 14 amino acids. Trimming took 4 bases from V and 1 from J, leaving 11 bases between them. CDR1 and CDR2 (germline): SGHNT, YYREEE (reference sequence). In nucleotides, the CDR3 is TGTGCCAGCAGCGTGTATCCAGGGAACACTGAAGCTTTCTTT. Its protein product is CASSVYPGNTEAFF.

This chain links TRBV28 with TRBJ1-5; maybe TRBD1 (6 bases). Deletions cut 2 bases from V and 5 bases from J, with 16 bases between. Germline assignment: CDR1 MDHEN and CDR2 SYDVKM. The CDR3 covers 16 residues. This CDR3 is CASSLTGMGDHQPQHF. CDR3 nucleotide sequence: TGTGCCAGCAGTTTAACAGGGATGGGGGATCATCAGCCCCAGCATTTT.

This sequence joins TRBV4-3 and TRBJ1-4; D remains ambiguous. The CDR3 loop spans 16 amino acids. CDR1 is LGHNA and CDR2 is YSLEER in the germline V gene. Trimming removed 1 base at V and 8 bases at J, with 17 bases between. CDR3 nucleotides: TGCGCCAGCAGCCAAGCCCTGGGTGCTGCTGGGGAAAAACTGTTTTTT. Its translation is CASSQALGAAGEKLFF.

This clonotype was seen only a few times. This chain joins TRBV7-6 and TRBJ1-1; D not certain. The germline V gene encodes CDR1 SGHVS and CDR2 FNYEAQ. The V end was cut by 5 bases, the J end by 0 bases, with 13 bases between. The CDR3 is 15 amino acids. For the CDR3, the DNA is TGTGCCAGCAGCCGTTACAAGTTCATGAACACTGAAGCTTTCTTT. Amino acid sequence: CASSRYKFMNTEAFF.

The chain couples TRBV6-1 to TRBJ2-1, with TRBD2 identical over 14 bases. Unmatched junction bases numbered 13, after V lost 7 bases and J lost 8 bases. CDR1 is MNHNS, CDR2 SASEGT, per germline. The CDR3 consists of 17 residues. The CDR3 protein is CASTKTSGGAIYDEQFF. The CDR3 nucleotides read TGTGCCAGCACCAAGACTAGCGGGGGGGCCATTTATGATGAGCAGTTCTTC.

The CDR3: CASSSGRPLSVGYTF. CDR3 DNA: TGTGCCAGCAGCTCCGGACGTCCTCTCTCGGTTGGCTACACCTTC. V gene TRBV13 combines with J gene TRBJ1-2; no clear D. Germline assignment: CDR1 PRHDT and CDR2 FYEKMQ (reference sequence). CDR3 length: 15 residues. Trimming took 4 bases from V and 7 from J, leaving 19 bases between them.

The chain recombines TRBV27 with TRBJ2-3, with D perhaps being TRBD1 or TRBD2 (5 bases each). The germline gives CDR1 MNHEY, CDR2 SMNVEV (reference sequence). V lost 8 bases and J 4 bases, leaving 13 bases between the germline ends. The CDR3 runs to 13 residues. CDR3 loop: CASGTGSADTQYF. Here the CDR3 DNA reads TGTGCCAGCGGGACCGGTAGCGCAGATACGCAGTATTTT.

Note on this clonotype: This may arise from a read error, as a much more abundant clone is one base away. V and J are TRBV5-4 and TRBJ2-1; D is uncertain. This CDR3 region has 11 residues. The V end was cut by 1 base, the J end by 8 bases, with 4 bases between. CDR1 is SGHNT and CDR2 is YYREEE in the germline V gene (reference sequence). This CDR3 reads CASSLTYEQFF. CDR3 DNA sequence: TGTGCCAGCAGCTTGACCTATGAGCAGTTCTTC.

Here the CDR3 DNA reads TGTGCCAGCAGCTCATGGACAGGGGGGCGCCGAGAGACCCAGTACTTC. Translating gives CASSSWTGGRRETQYF. The V gene is TRBV5-6, the J gene TRBJ2-5, with 10 bases identical to TRBD1. The ends lost 3 bases at V and 4 bases at J; junction bases unmatched: 9. The CDR3 is made up of 16 amino acids. Germline V gene sequence: CDR1 SGHDT, CDR2 YYEEEE.